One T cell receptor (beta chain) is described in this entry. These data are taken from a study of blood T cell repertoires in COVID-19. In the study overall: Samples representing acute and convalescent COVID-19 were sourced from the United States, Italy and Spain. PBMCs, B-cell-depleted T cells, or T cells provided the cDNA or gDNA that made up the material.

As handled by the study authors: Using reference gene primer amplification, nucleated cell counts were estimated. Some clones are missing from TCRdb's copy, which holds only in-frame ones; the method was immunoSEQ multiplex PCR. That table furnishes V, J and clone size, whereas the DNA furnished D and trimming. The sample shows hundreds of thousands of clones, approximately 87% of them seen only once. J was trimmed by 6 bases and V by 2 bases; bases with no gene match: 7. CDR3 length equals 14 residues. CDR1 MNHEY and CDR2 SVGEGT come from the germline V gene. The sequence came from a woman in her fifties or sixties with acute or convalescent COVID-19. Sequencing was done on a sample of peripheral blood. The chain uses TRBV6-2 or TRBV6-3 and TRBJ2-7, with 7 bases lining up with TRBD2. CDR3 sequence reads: CASSYGLGSLEQYF. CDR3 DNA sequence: TGTGCCAGCAGTTACGGACTAGGATCACTCGAGCAGTACTTC.